Listed here is a single TCR beta chain. The entry originates in a study of OX40 agonist ivuxolimab in advanced cancers. Method: immunoSEQ multiplex PCR; TCRdb's copy keeps in-frame clones and lacks some. The sample consists of 70,000 to 75,000 clones, more than 85% of them appearing once. Unmatched junction bases numbered 11, after V lost 1 base and J lost 6 bases. The germline CDR1 and CDR2 sequences are SGHRS and YFSETQ. The CDR3 spans 16 residues. This chain joins TRBV5-1 and TRBJ2-7; the match to TRBD2 covers 9 bases. Sequencing was performed on CD4+ or CD8+ T cells sorted from blood, taken in a trial of the OX40 agonist ivuxolimab. The sequence was obtained from an adult with an advanced solid tumor such as melanoma, head and neck, liver or kidney cancer. The CDR3: CASSLYRSSGNPEQYF. CDR3 nucleotides: TGCGCCAGCAGCTTGTATAGGTCTAGCGGGAATCCCGAGCAGTACTTC.